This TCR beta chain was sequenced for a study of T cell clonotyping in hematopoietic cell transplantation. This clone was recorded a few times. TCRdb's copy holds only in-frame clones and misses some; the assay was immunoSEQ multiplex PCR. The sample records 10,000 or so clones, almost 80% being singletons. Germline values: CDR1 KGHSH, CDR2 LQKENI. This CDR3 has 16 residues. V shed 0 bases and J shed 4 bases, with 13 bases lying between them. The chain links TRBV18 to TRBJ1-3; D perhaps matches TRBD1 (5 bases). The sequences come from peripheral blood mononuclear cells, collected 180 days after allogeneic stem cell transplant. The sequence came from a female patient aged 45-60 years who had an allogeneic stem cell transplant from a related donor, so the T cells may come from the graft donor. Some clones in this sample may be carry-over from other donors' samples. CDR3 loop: CASSPPRGPRGNTIYF. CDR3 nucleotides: TGTGCCAGCTCACCACCACGGGGCCCGCGAGGAAACACCATATATTTT.